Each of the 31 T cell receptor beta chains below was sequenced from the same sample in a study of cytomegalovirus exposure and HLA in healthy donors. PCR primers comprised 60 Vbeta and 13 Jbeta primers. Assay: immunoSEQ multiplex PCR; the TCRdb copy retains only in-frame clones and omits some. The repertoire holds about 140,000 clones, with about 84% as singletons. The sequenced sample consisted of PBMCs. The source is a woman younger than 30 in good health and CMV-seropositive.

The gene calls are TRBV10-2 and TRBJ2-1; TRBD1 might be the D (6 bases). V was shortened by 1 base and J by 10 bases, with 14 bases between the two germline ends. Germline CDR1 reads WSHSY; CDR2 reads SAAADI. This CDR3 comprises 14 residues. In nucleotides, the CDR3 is TGCGCCAGCAGTGAGTTTGGGGGCACCCTGGAGCAGTTCTTC. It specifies CASSEFGGTLEQFF.

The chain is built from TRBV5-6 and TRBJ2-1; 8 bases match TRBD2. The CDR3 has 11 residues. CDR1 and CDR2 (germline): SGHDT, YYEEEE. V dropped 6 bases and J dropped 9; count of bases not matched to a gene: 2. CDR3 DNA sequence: TGTGCCAGCACGGGGGGGGGTGAGCAGTTCTTC. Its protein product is CASTGGGEQFF. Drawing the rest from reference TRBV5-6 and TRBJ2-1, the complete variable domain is DAGVTQSPTHLIKTRGQQVTLRCSPKSGHDTVSWYQQALGQGPQFIFQYYEEEERQRGNFPDRFSGHQFPNYSSELNVNALLLGDSALYLCASTGGGEQFFGPGTRLTVL.

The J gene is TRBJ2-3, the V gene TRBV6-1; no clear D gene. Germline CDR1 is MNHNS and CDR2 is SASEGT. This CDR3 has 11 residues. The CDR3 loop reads CAIWAADTQYF. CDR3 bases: TGTGCGATCTGGGCCGCAGATACGCAGTATTTT.

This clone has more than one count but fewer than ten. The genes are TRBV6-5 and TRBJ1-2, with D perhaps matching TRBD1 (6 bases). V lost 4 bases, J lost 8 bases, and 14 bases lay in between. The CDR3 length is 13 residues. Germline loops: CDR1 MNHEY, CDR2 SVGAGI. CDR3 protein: CASSSGGRLGYTF. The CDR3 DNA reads TGTGCCAGCAGTTCTGGGGGCCGGTTAGGCTACACCTTC.

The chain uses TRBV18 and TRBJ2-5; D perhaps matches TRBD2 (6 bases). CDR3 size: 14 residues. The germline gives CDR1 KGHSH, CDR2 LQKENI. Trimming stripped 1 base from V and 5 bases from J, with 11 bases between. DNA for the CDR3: TGTGCCAGCTCACCACGGGGAGGTCTTGAGACCCAGTACTTC. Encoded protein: CASSPRGGLETQYF. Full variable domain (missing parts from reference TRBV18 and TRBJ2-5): NAGVMQNPRHLVRRRGQEARLRCSPMKGHSHVYWYRQLPEEGLKFMVYLQKENIIDESGMPKERFSAEFPKEGPSILRIQQVVRGDSAAYFCASSPRGGLETQYFGPGTRLLVL.

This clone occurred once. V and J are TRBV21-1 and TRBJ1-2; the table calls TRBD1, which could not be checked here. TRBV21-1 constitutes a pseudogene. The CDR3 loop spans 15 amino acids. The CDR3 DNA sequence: TGTGCCAGCAGTGGGACAGGGGGCTTCGGCTATGGCTACACCTTC. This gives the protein CASSGTGGFGYGYTF.

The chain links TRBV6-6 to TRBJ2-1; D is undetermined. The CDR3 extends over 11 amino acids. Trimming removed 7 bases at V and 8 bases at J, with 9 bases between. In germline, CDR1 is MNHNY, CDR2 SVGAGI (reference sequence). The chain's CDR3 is CASTHLDEQFF. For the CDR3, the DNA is TGTGCCAGCACCCACCTAGATGAGCAGTTCTTC.

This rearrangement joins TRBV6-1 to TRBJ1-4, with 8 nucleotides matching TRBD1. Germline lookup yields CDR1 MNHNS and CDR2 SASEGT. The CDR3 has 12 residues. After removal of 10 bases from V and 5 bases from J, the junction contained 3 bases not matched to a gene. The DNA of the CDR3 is TGTGCCATCCGGGACAGGAATGAAAAACTGTTTTTT. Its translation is CAIRDRNEKLFF.

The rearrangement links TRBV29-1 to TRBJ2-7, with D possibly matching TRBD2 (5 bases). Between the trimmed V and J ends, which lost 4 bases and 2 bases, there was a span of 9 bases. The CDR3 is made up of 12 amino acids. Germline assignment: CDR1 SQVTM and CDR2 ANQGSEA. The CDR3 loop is CSVVSGTYEQYF. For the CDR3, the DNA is TGCAGCGTTGTATCGGGGACCTACGAGCAGTACTTC.

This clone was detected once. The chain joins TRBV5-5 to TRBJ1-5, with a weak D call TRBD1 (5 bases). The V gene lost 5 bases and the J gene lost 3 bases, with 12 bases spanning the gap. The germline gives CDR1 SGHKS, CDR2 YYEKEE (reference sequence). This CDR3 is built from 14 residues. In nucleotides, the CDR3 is TGTGCCAGCAGTCGGGACTTTCTCAATCAGCCCCAGCATTTT. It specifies CASSRDFLNQPQHF.

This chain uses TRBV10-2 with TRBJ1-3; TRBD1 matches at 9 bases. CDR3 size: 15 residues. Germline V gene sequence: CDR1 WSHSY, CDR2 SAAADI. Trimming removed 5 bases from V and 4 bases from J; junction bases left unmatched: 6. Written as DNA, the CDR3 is TGCGCCAGCAGTTCGTCCGGGACAGGGGGAAACACCATATATTTT. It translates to CASSSSGTGGNTIYF.

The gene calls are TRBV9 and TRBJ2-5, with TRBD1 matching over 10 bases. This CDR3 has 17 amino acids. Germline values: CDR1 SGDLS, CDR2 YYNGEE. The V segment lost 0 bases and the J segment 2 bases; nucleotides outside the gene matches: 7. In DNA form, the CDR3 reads TGTGCCAGCAGCGTAGGCAGGGGGACAGGGGTACAAGAGACCCAGTACTTC. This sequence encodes CASSVGRGTGVQETQYF.

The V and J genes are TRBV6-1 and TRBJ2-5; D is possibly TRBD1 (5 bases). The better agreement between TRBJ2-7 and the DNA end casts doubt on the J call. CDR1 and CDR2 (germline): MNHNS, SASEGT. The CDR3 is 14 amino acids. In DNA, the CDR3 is TGTGCCAGCAGCCCAATGCAGGGAATATACGAGCAGTACTTC. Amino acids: CASSPMQGIYEQYF.

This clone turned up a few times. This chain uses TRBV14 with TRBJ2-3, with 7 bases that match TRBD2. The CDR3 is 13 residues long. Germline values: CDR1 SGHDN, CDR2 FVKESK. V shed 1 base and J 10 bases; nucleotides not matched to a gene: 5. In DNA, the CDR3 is TGTGCCAGCAGCCAAGGACTAGGGAGGGCGCAGTATTTT. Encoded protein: CASSQGLGRAQYF.

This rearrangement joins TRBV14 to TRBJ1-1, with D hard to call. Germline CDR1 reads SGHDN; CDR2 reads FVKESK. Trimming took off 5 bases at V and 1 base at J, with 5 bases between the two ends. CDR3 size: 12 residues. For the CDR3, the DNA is TGTGCCAGCAGCGGGCGGAACACTGAAGCTTTCTTT. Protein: CASSGRNTEAFF.

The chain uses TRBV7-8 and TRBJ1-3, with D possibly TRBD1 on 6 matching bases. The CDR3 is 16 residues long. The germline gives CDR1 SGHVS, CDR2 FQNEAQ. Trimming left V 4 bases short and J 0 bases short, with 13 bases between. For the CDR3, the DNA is TGTGCCAGCAGCTCAGGGGTTGGCAGCTCTGGAAACACCATATATTTT. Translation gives CASSSGVGSSGNTIYF.

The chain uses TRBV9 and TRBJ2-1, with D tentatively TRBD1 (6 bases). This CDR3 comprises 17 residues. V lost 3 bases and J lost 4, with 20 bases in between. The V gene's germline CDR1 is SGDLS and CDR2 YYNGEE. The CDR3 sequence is CASSAYLQGHLYNEQFF. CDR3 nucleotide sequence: TGTGCCAGCAGCGCATACCTACAGGGTCACCTTTACAATGAGCAGTTCTTC.

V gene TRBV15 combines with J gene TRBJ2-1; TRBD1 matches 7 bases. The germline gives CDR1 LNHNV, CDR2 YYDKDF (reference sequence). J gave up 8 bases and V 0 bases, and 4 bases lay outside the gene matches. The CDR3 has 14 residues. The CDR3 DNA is TGTGCCACCAGCAGAGATCCCCAGGGGGATGAGCAGTTCTTC. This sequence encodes CATSRDPQGDEQFF.

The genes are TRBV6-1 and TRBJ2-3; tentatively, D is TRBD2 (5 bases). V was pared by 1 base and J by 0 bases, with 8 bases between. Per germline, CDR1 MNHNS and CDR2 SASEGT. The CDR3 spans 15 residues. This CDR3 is CASSEGWTSTDTQYF. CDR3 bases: TGTGCCAGCAGTGAAGGCTGGACTAGCACAGATACGCAGTATTTT.

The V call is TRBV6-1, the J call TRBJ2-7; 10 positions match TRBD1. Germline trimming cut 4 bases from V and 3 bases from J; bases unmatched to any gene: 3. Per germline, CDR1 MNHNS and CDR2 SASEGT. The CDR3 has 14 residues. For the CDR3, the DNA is TGTGCCAGCAGTGGGGACAGGGGCATCTACGAGCAGTACTTC. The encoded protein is CASSGDRGIYEQYF.

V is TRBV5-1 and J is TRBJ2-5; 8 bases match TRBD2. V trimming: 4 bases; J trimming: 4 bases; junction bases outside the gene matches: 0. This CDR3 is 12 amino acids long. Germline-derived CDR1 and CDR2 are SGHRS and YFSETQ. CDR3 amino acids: CASSGTRETQYF. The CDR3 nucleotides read TGCGCCAGCAGCGGGACTAGAGAGACCCAGTACTTC.

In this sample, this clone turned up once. The CDR3 DNA reads TGTGCCAGCAGCTTGGACAGGGTTGGGCCCCAGCATTTT. This translates into CASSLDRVGPQHF. V gene TRBV5-4 combines with J gene TRBJ1-5; TRBD1 is a possible D gene (6 bases). The germline V gene has CDR1 SGHNT and CDR2 YYREEE (reference sequence). CDR3 length equals 13 residues. Trimming removed 0 bases at V and 9 bases at J, with 10 bases between.

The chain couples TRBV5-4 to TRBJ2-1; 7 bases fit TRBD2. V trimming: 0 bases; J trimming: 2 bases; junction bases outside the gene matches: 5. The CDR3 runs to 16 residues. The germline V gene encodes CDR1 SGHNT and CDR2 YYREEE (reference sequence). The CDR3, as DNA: TGTGCCAGCAGCTTGGCCCGACTAGCAACCTACAATGAGCAGTTCTTC. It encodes CASSLARLATYNEQFF.

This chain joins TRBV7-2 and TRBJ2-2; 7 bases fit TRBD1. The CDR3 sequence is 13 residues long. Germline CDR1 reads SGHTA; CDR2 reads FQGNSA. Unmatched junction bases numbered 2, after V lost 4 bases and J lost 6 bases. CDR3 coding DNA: TGTGCCAGCAGCTCCACAGGGGCCGGGGAGCTGTTTTTT. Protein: CASSSTGAGELFF.

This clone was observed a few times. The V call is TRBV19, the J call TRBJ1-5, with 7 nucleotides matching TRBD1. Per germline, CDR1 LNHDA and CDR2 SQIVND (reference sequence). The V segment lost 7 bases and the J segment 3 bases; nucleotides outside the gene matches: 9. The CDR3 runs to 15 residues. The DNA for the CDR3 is TGTGCCAGTATGACAGGGAGAGACGACAATCAGCCCCAGCATTTT. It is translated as CASMTGRDDNQPQHF.

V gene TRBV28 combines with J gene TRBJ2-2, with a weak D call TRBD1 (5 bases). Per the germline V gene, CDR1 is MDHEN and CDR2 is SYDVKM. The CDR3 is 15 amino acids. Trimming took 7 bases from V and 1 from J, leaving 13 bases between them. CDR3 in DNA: TGTGCCAGCACCCCAGGACATTTGAACACCGGGGAGCTGTTTTTT. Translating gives CASTPGHLNTGELFF.

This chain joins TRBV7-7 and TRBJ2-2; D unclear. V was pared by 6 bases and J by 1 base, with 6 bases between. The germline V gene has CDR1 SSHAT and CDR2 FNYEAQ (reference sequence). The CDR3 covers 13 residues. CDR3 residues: CASSPGNTGELFF. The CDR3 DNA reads TGTGCCAGCAGTCCAGGGAACACCGGGGAGCTGTTTTTT. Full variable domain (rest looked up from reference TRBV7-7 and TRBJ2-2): GAGVSQSPRYKVTKRGQDVTLRCDPISSHATLYWYQQALGQGPEFLTYFNYEAQPDKSGLPSDRFSAERPEGSISTLTIQRTEQRDSAMYRCASSPGNTGELFFGEGSRLTVL.

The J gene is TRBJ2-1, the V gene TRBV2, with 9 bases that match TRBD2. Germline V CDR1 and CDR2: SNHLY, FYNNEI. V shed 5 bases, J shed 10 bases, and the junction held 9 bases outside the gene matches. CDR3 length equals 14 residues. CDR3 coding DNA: TGTGCCAGCAGTAGGGAGCGGGGGGACGGCGAGCAGTTCTTC. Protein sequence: CASSRERGDGEQFF.

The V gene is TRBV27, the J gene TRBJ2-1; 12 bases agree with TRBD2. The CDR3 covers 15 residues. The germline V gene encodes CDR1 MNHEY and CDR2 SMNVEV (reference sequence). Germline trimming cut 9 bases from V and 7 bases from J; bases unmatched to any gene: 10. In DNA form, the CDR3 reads TGTGCCAGTTCCGCTAGCGGGGGGGCGGGGAATGAGCAGTTCTTC. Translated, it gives CASSASGGAGNEQFF.

CDR3 loop: CAWTGQAHYNSPLHF. CDR3 nucleotides: TGTGCCTGGACGGGACAGGCGCACTATAATTCACCCCTCCACTTT. This chain joins TRBV30 and TRBJ1-6; 8 nucleotides line up with TRBD1. The CDR3 extends over 15 amino acids. Germline V gives CDR1 GTSNPN, CDR2 SVGIG (reference sequence). V was pared by 4 bases and J by 3 bases, with 5 bases of the junction left unmatched.

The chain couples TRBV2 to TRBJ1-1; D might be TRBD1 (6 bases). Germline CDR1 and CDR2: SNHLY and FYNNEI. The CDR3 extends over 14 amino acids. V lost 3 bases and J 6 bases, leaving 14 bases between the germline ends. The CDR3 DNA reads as TGTGCCAGCAGTGACCCGGGACAAGGGGCTGAAGCTTTCTTT. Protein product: CASSDPGQGAEAFF.